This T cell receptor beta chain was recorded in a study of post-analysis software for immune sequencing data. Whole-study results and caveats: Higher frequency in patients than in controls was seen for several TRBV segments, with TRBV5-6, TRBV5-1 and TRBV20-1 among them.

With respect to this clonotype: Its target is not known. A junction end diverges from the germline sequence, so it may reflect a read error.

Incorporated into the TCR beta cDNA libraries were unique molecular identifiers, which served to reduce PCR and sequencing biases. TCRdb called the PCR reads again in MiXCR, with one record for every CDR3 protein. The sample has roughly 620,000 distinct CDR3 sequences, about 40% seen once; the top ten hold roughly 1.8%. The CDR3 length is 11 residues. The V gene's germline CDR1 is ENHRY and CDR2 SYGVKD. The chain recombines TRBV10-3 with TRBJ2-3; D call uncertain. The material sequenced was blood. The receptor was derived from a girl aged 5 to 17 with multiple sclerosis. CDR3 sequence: CAVSDSDTQYF. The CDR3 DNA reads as TGTGCCGTCAGTGATTCAGATACGCAGTATTTT.